Below are 11 T cell receptor beta chains sequenced from a single sample in a study of cytomegalovirus exposure and HLA in healthy donors. The PCR had 60 Vbeta and 13 Jbeta primers. Some clones are missing from TCRdb's copy, which holds only in-frame ones; the method was immunoSEQ multiplex PCR. The repertoire table contains around 70,000 clones. Specimen: PBMCs. These receptor sequences come from a female donor in good health and CMV-seropositive.

The V and J genes are TRBV9 and TRBJ2-5, with D unresolved. This CDR3 has 11 residues. CDR1 and CDR2 (germline): SGDLS, YYNGEE. The V gene lost 2 bases and the J gene lost 3 bases, with 2 bases spanning the gap. The CDR3 region is CASSVKETQYF. The CDR3 coding sequence is TGTGCCAGCAGCGTTAAAGAGACCCAGTACTTC.

The gene calls are TRBV11-3 and TRBJ1-1, with no clear D. Germline V gene sequence: CDR1 SGHNT, CDR2 YENEEA. V lost 2 bases and J 2 bases, leaving 6 bases between the germline ends. This CDR3 has 13 residues. CDR3 sequence reads: CASSLTTNTEAFF. The DNA for the CDR3 is TGTGCCAGCAGCTTAACGACAAACACTGAAGCTTTCTTT.

The chain is built from TRBV6-5 and TRBJ2-3, with D perhaps matching TRBD1 (6 bases). The germline V gene encodes CDR1 MNHEY and CDR2 SVGAGI. Trimming cost V 1 base and J 4 bases, with 15 bases left between them. The CDR3 consists of 16 residues. The CDR3: CASSYLPAGVADTQYF. In DNA, the CDR3 is TGTGCCAGCAGTTACTTACCCGCAGGGGTGGCAGATACGCAGTATTTT.

The rearrangement uses TRBV19 and TRBJ1-2; TRBD1 matches at 7 bases. The CDR3 runs 15 residues. With V trimmed by 5 bases and J by 5 bases, 11 bases remained unmatched. CDR1 and CDR2 (germline): LNHDA, SQIVND (reference sequence). The CDR3 loop reads CASSALTGEWYGYTF. DNA for the CDR3: TGTGCCAGTAGTGCTCTCACAGGGGAGTGGTATGGCTACACCTTC.

The J gene is TRBJ2-2, the V gene TRBV4-1, with D perhaps matching TRBD2 (5 bases). The CDR3 covers 14 residues. Deletions cut 4 bases from V and 6 bases from J, with 12 bases between. Germline lookup yields CDR1 MGHRA and CDR2 YSYEKL. The CDR3 coding sequence is TGCGCCAGCAGCCCGGCCGGACTCCCCGGGGAGCTGTTTTTT. Residues: CASSPAGLPGELFF.

As regards this clone: The junction and the germline gene differ at one end; a read error may be behind it. This specimen includes other DNA sequences encoding the same CDR3. The rearrangement joins TRBV29-1 to TRBJ2-5, with TRBD1 as a possible D gene (6 bases). This CDR3 region has 16 residues. CDR1 and CDR2 from the germline V gene are SQVTM and ANQGSEA. The CDR3 is CSVDGVTGPTPETQYF. DNA for the CDR3: TGCAGCGTTGATGGGGTTACAGGGCCTACGCCTGAGACACAGTACTTC.

The gene calls are TRBV21-1 and TRBJ2-7; TRBD1, the D gene given by the table, was not confirmed from the DNA. TRBV21-1 is classified as a pseudogene. CDR3 length: 16 amino acids. CDR3 loop: CASMREANRGLYEQYF. The CDR3, as DNA: TGTGCCAGCATGCGGGAGGCCAACAGGGGGCTATACGAGCAGTACTTC.

CDR3 residues: CASSPSLIAGGFTDTQYF. DNA of the CDR3: TGTGCCAGCAGCCCTTCCTTAATAGCGGGGGGGTTCACAGATACGCAGTATTTT. V usage is TRBV7-3 and J usage is TRBJ2-3; 11 bases align to TRBD2. Trimming at V came to 5 bases and at J to 2 bases, leaving 12 bases not matched to a gene. This CDR3 contains 18 residues. Per the germline V gene, CDR1 is SGHTA and CDR2 is FQGTGA.

The V and J genes are TRBV5-1 and TRBJ1-4, with no clear D. This CDR3 has 16 residues. V dropped 4 bases and J dropped 8 bases, with 21 bases sitting between them. CDR1 is SGHRS, CDR2 YFSETQ, per germline. The CDR3 sequence is CASSPDSSGSREKLFF. In nucleotides, the CDR3 is TGCGCCAGCAGCCCGGACTCGAGTGGGAGTAGAGAAAAACTGTTTTTT.

J is TRBJ2-1 and V is TRBV5-4; D is unresolved. The length of the CDR3 is 12 residues. V shed 0 bases and J shed 5 bases, with 3 bases lying between them. Germline V gene data show CDR1 as SGHNT and CDR2 as YYREEE (reference sequence). The CDR3, as DNA: TGTGCCAGCAGCTTGGATAACAATGAGCAGTTCTTC. Translation: CASSLDNNEQFF.

The chain is built from TRBV5-6 and TRBJ1-2; D unclear. This CDR3 has 12 residues. Germline V gives CDR1 SGHDT, CDR2 YYEEEE. With 4 bases removed from V and 5 bases from J, the gap between germline ends came to 9 bases. The CDR3 loop is CASSRSLYGYTF. The CDR3 DNA follows: TGTGCCAGCAGCCGATCCCTATATGGCTACACCTTC.